Given below is one T cell receptor beta chain in context. This entry comes from a study of blood T cell repertoires in COVID-19. Study at large: Samples of COVID-19 (acute and convalescent) were obtained from the United States, Italy and Spain. Sample material is recorded as cDNA or gDNA derived from T cells, B-cell-depleted T cells, or PBMCs.

The CDR3 consists of 14 residues. Trimming stripped 10 bases from V and 7 bases from J, with 19 bases between. CDR1 and CDR2 from the germline V gene are MRHNA and SNTAGT. Under the authors' procedure: Cell counts per sample came from amplifying reference gene primers. TCRdb's copy holds only in-frame clones and misses some; the assay was immunoSEQ multiplex PCR. V and J calls and clone size are given by that table; D and trimming were obtained from the DNA. The sample shows roughly 30,000 clones, about 80% of them seen only once. The sample was peripheral blood. This clonotype was sampled from a man between 70 and 80 years old with acute or convalescent COVID-19. The chain uses TRBV6-4 and TRBJ1-4; no clear D gene. CDR3 residues: CANPLKGRAEKLFF. The CDR3 DNA follows: TGTGCCAACCCACTAAAAGGTCGCGCTGAAAAACTGTTTTTT.